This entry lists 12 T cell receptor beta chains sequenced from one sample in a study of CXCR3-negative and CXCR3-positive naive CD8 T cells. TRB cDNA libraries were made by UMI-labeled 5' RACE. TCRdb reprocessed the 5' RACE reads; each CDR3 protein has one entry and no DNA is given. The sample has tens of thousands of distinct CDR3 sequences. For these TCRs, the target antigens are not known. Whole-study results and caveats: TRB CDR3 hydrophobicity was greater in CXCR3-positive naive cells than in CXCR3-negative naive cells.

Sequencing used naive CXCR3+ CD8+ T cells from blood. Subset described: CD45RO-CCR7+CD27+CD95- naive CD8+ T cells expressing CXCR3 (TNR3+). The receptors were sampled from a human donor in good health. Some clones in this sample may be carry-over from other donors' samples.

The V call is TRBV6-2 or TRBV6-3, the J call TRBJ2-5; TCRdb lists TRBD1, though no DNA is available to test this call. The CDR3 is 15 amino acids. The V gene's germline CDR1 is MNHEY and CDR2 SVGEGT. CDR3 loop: CASSYSFGGGETQYF.

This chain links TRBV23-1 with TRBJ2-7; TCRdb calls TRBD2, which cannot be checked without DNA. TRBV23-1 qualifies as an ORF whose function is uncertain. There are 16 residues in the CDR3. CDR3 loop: CASSPGTSGRVYEQYF.

The CDR3 reads CASSQPDRGSYEQYF. The rearrangement uses TRBV3-1 and TRBJ2-7; TCRdb calls TRBD1, which cannot be checked without DNA. The CDR3 has 15 amino acids. Per germline, CDR1 LGHDT and CDR2 YNNKEL (reference sequence).

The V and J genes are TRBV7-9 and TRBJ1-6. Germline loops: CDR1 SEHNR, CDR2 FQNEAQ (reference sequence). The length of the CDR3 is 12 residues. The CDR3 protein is CASSLEGSPLHF.

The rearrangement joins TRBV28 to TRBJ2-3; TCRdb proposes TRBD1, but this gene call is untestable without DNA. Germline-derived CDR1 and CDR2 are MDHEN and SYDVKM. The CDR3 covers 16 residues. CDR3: CASSLPYWDNTDTQYF.

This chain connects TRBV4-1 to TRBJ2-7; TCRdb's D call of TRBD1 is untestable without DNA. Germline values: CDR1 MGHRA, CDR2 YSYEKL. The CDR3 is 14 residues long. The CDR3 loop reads CASSLRDRGHEQYF.

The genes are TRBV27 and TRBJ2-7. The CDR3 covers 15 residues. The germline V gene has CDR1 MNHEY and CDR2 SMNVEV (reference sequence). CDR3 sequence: CASSDLPLGYYEQYF.

CDR3 residues: CASSGGGEQFF. V is TRBV25-1 and J is TRBJ2-1; TCRdb's assignment of TRBD1 cannot be checked, as there is no DNA. The CDR3 length is 11 residues. Germline V lookup: CDR1 MGHDK, CDR2 SYGVNS.

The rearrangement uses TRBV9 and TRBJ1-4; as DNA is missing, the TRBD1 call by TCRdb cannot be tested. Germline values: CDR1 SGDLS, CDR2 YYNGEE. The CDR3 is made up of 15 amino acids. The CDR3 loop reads CASSPRSTGDEKLFF.

The CDR3 sequence is CASSSMDRATDTQYF. This chain links TRBV12-3 or TRBV12-4 with TRBJ2-3; without DNA, the TCRdb call of TRBD1 cannot be checked. The CDR3 extends over 15 amino acids.

The CDR3 spells CASSLSLTISNTGELFF. The chain is built from TRBV27 and TRBJ2-2. The CDR3 is made up of 17 amino acids. Germline V gene sequence: CDR1 MNHEY, CDR2 SMNVEV (reference sequence).

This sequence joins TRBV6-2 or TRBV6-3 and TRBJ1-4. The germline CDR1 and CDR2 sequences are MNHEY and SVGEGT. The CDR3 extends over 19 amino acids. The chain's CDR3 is CASGTNTVEQPNDGEKLFF.